These 22 T cell receptor beta chains originate from one sample sequenced in a study of CXCR3-negative and CXCR3-positive naive CD8 T cells. Preparation of TRB cDNA libraries relied on 5' RACE carrying UMI labels. With the 5' RACE reads reprocessed, TCRdb shows one record per CDR3 protein and no DNA. The sample holds 100,000 to 150,000 distinct CDR3 sequences. Sequencing was carried out using naive CXCR3- CD8+ T cells from blood. Subset reported: CD45RO-CCR7+CD27+CD95- naive CD8+ T cells lacking CXCR3 (TNR3-). Source of these receptors: a human donor in good health. Some clones in this sample may be carry-over from other donors' samples.

The chain couples TRBV7-2 to TRBJ2-1; TCRdb's D gene call, TRBD1, goes unchecked for lack of DNA. Germline V gene sequence: CDR1 SGHTA, CDR2 FQGNSA. The CDR3 length is 15 residues. The CDR3 region is CASSLVDGGINEQFF.

The rearrangement links TRBV5-1 to TRBJ2-2; TCRdb's D gene call, TRBD2, goes unchecked for lack of DNA. Germline V gene lookup returns CDR1 SGHRS and CDR2 YFSETQ. This CDR3 has 16 amino acids. The chain's CDR3 is CASSYASGRNTGELFF.

V is TRBV12-3 or TRBV12-4 and J is TRBJ2-5; TCRdb gives TRBD1 as the D gene, but with no DNA this cannot be confirmed. This CDR3 is 16 amino acids long. The chain's CDR3 is CASSRYFRGEQETQYF.

Here the CDR3 reads CASSARGLAGGPSSYEQYF. V gene TRBV11-2 combines with J gene TRBJ2-7; the TCRdb D gene call, TRBD2, has no DNA to confirm it. The CDR3 consists of 19 residues. The germline V gene encodes CDR1 SGHAT and CDR2 FQNNGV.

The chain links TRBV2 to TRBJ2-1. Per germline, CDR1 SNHLY and CDR2 FYNNEI. The CDR3 has 16 amino acids. CDR3 region: CASSGLERNSYNEQFF.

The genes are TRBV7-9 and TRBJ1-1; no DNA is available, so the TRBD1 call from TCRdb remains unchecked. This CDR3 region has 14 residues. The germline V gene encodes CDR1 SEHNR and CDR2 FQNEAQ (reference sequence). The CDR3 here is CASSSGQMNTEAFF.

This chain links TRBV12-3 or TRBV12-4 with TRBJ1-2. The CDR3 totals 13 residues. The CDR3 protein is CASSPSLSYGYTF.

The V call is TRBV6-5, the J call TRBJ2-7; TCRdb's D call, TRBD1, is unchecked because there is no DNA. The CDR3 is made up of 14 amino acids. Germline CDR1 reads MNHEY; CDR2 reads SVGAGI. CDR3 protein: CASSYSAGGYEQYF.

The V and J genes are TRBV19 and TRBJ1-1; TCRdb picks TRBD1, but there is no DNA to check that call. The CDR3 contains 15 residues. The germline gives CDR1 LNHDA, CDR2 SQIVND (reference sequence). The CDR3 here is CASRNQGFWDTEAFF. Supplemented by reference TRBV19 and TRBJ1-1, the full variable domain reads DGGITQSPKYLFRKEGQNVTLSCEQNLNHDAMYWYRQDPGQGLRLIYYSQIVNDFQKGDIAEGYSVSREKKESFPLTVTSAQKNPTAFYLCASRNQGFWDTEAFFGQGTRLTVV.

V is TRBV10-3 and J is TRBJ1-1. CDR3 length equals 16 residues. Germline V gene data show CDR1 as ENHRY and CDR2 as SYGVKD. CDR3 protein: CAISESTAGLNTEAFF.

This sequence joins TRBV2 and TRBJ1-6. Germline V gene data show CDR1 as SNHLY and CDR2 as FYNNEI. The CDR3 consists of 16 residues. CDR3 region: CASSEAPWTLGSPLHF.

The genes are TRBV29-1 and TRBJ2-3; absent DNA, TCRdb's TRBD1 call cannot be checked. Germline CDR1 and CDR2: SQVTM and ANQGSEA. The CDR3 has 14 amino acids. The CDR3 sequence: CSVEGGDSTDTQYF.

This chain joins TRBV20-1 and TRBJ2-2; the TCRdb D gene call, TRBD1, has no DNA to confirm it. The CDR3 is made up of 15 amino acids. The V gene's germline CDR1 is DFQATT and CDR2 SNEGSKA (reference sequence). The CDR3 protein is CSARYTGANTGELFF.

The chain employs TRBV7-7 and TRBJ2-3; the TCRdb call, TRBD2, lacks DNA for checking. Germline V gene sequence: CDR1 SSHAT, CDR2 FNYEAQ (reference sequence). This CDR3 spans 17 amino acids. The CDR3 protein is CASSPGLVLADTDTQYF.

This chain links TRBV12-3 or TRBV12-4 with TRBJ1-4. There are 11 residues in the CDR3. CDR3 loop: CASSFFEKLFF.

The chain is built from TRBV7-3 and TRBJ2-5; TCRdb reports TRBD2, a call that lacks DNA to check it against. This CDR3 spans 16 amino acids. CDR1 SGHTA and CDR2 FQGTGA come from the germline V gene. CDR3: CASSSNSGSGGETQYF.

V gene TRBV9 combines with J gene TRBJ2-1; TCRdb's D call, TRBD2, is unchecked because there is no DNA. Germline V CDR1 and CDR2: SGDLS, YYNGEE. The CDR3 is 16 amino acids. CDR3 in amino acids: CASSVGLAGVDNEQFF.

This chain joins TRBV7-9 and TRBJ1-2; no DNA is available, so the TRBD1 call from TCRdb remains unchecked. Germline loops: CDR1 SEHNR, CDR2 FQNEAQ (reference sequence). The CDR3 runs 12 residues. The CDR3 reads CASSQGTYGYTF. Using reference TRBV7-9 and TRBJ1-2 for the parts outside the CDR3, the full variable domain is DTGVSQNPRHKITKRGQNVTFRCDPISEHNRLYWYRQTLGQGPEFLTYFQNEAQLEKSRLLSDRFSAERPKGSFSTLEIQRTEQGDSAMYLCASSQGTYGYTFGSGTRLTVV.

This chain joins TRBV4-1 and TRBJ1-2. The CDR3 contains 11 residues. CDR1 MGHRA and CDR2 YSYEKL come from the germline V gene. This CDR3 reads CASRASYGYTF.

The chain links TRBV9 to TRBJ2-1; lacking DNA, the TRBD2 call made by TCRdb goes unchecked. Per germline, CDR1 SGDLS and CDR2 YYNGEE. This CDR3 has 15 residues. This CDR3 is CASSVALAGGNEQFF.

The chain couples TRBV4-1 to TRBJ2-7; the D call of TRBD1 rests on TCRdb alone, since no DNA is present to check it. From germline, CDR1 is MGHRA and CDR2 YSYEKL. The CDR3 contains 14 residues. The CDR3 reads CASSPGGESGEQYF.

The rearrangement uses TRBV4-1 and TRBJ1-2; TCRdb selects TRBD1, and the lack of DNA leaves this call unchecked. Per the germline V gene, CDR1 is MGHRA and CDR2 is YSYEKL. This CDR3 region has 15 residues. The CDR3 protein is CASSPGTGLNYGYTF.